This T cell receptor beta chain is drawn from a study of T cells in Graves' hyperthyroidism and ophthalmopathy. TCR beta CDR3 sequences were amplified from RNA transcripts. The HTBI primer set was used in a first-round RT-PCR of the TCR CDR3. TCRdb re-called the multiplex PCR reads with MiXCR, one entry per CDR3 protein. The sample shows around 370,000 distinct CDR3 sequences, 15% to 20% of them seen only once. This clonotype was seen repeatedly, ten times or more. Germline V gene lookup returns CDR1 MNHNY and CDR2 SVGAGI (reference sequence). The CDR3 loop spans 12 amino acids. V was cut by 0 bases and J by 8 bases, with 7 bases left in between.

Sequencing input: blood. This receptor was identified in a man aged 18 to 29 with Graves' ophthalmopathy. This chain joins TRBV6-6 and TRBJ1-1; D gene uncertain. In nucleotides, the CDR3 is TGTGCCAGCAGTTACTCGACCCAGGAAGCTTTCTTT. Residues: CASSYSTQEAFF.